The 10 T cell receptor beta chains below all came from one sample that was sequenced in a study of shared clonotypes between healthy human individuals. The repertoire was sequenced with immunoSEQ multiplex PCR; TCRdb's copy has only in-frame clones and lacks some. The table records about 1.5 million clones, roughly 98% of them present only once. The sequencing sample was made of naive CD4+ T cells sorted from blood. Subset in this sample: CD45RA+ positively selected. These receptors came from a young man in good health.

The J gene is TRBJ2-1, the V gene TRBV11-2; D is uncertain. The CDR3 length is 10 residues. Germline V lookup: CDR1 SGHAT, CDR2 FQNNGV. Trimming pared 5 bases from V and 5 bases from J, leaving 1 base between. The CDR3 bases are TGTGCCAGCAGCCACAATGAGCAGTTCTTC. Its protein product is CASSHNEQFF. Based on the CDR3 plus reference TRBV11-2 and TRBJ2-1, the full variable domain is EAGVAQSPRYKIIEKRQSVAFWCNPISGHATLYWYQQILGQGPKLLIQFQNNGVVDDSQLPKDRFSAERLKGVDSTLKIQPAKLEDSAVYLCASSHNEQFFGPGTRLTVL.

The V and J genes are TRBV7-8 and TRBJ2-1; possible D gene TRBD2, 5 bases. V was trimmed by 1 base and J by 4 bases, leaving 8 bases between them. Per germline, CDR1 SGHVS and CDR2 FQNEAQ. This CDR3 is built from 14 residues. The CDR3 reads CASSLVTKYNEQFF. CDR3 bases: TGTGCCAGCAGCTTAGTGACTAAATACAATGAGCAGTTCTTC. The full variable domain, with the rest looked up from reference TRBV7-8 and TRBJ2-1, is GAGVSQSPRYKVAKRGQDVALRCDPISGHVSLFWYQQALGQGPEFLTYFQNEAQLDKSGLPSDRFFAERPEGSVSTLKIQRTQQEDSAVYLCASSLVTKYNEQFFGPGTRLTVL.

The chain is built from TRBV4-1 and TRBJ2-7; 8 bases line up with TRBD1. V shed 0 bases, J shed 3 bases, and the junction held 16 bases outside the gene matches. CDR1 and CDR2 (germline): MGHRA, YSYEKL. The CDR3 spans 19 residues. CDR3 DNA: TGCGCCAGCAGCCAAGATCAGGACAGGGTTTTTTCATCCTTCTACGAGCAGTACTTC. This translates into CASSQDQDRVFSSFYEQYF.

This clone was seen just once. The same CDR3 can be traced to other DNA sequences in this sample. The chain joins TRBV5-4 to TRBJ1-1, with D perhaps matching TRBD1 (5 bases). The CDR3 covers 14 residues. The V and J ends lost 4 bases and 7 bases respectively, with 17 bases between them. Germline-derived CDR1 and CDR2 are SGHNT and YYREEE (reference sequence). The CDR3 protein is CASSPGQGRGEAFF. For the CDR3, the DNA is TGTGCCAGCAGCCCCGGGCAGGGTCGGGGTGAAGCTTTCTTT.

This sequence joins TRBV6-5 and TRBJ2-3; tentatively, D is TRBD1 (6 bases). V was shortened by 8 bases and J by 3 bases, with 9 bases between the two germline ends. The CDR3 runs to 12 residues. Germline V lookup: CDR1 MNHEY, CDR2 SVGAGI. Here the CDR3 DNA reads TGTGCCAGCCGGACAGCGACAGATACGCAGTATTTT. Amino acids: CASRTATDTQYF.

This rearrangement joins TRBV28 to TRBJ1-2; no definite D call. The CDR3 is 12 amino acids. CDR1 and CDR2 from the germline V gene are MDHEN and SYDVKM. The germline V and J ends were trimmed by 7 bases and 8 bases, with 14 bases remaining between them. CDR3 region: CASTEGGRGYTF. CDR3 in DNA: TGTGCCAGCACCGAAGGCGGAAGAGGCTACACCTTC.

The CDR3 region is CASSLVDGTQYF. CDR3 bases: TGTGCCAGCAGCTTGGTTGATGGGACCCAGTACTTC. This chain uses TRBV5-4 with TRBJ2-5; D gene ambiguous. The V and J ends lost 0 bases and 7 bases respectively, with 7 bases between them. This CDR3 region has 12 residues. CDR1 is SGHNT and CDR2 is YYREEE in the germline V gene (reference sequence).

The chain joins TRBV2 to TRBJ2-1; TRBD1 matches at 12 bases. Germline loops: CDR1 SNHLY, CDR2 FYNNEI. The CDR3 spans 13 residues. The V and J ends lost 6 bases and 9 bases, in that order; junction bases with no gene match: 3. Written as DNA, the CDR3 is TGTGCCAGCAGAGGGACAGGGGGCGGTGAGCAGTTCTTC. It is translated as CASRGTGGGEQFF.

Comment on this clone: The same CDR3 also results from other DNA sequences found in this sample. The chain links TRBV27 to TRBJ1-1; D not resolved. V dropped 2 bases and J dropped 4 bases, with 8 bases sitting between them. The CDR3 is made up of 13 amino acids. From germline, CDR1 is MNHEY and CDR2 SMNVEV (reference sequence). The CDR3 DNA sequence: TGTGCCAGCAGTTTAGGGAGAGGCACTGAAGCTTTCTTT. Protein product: CASSLGRGTEAFF.

J is TRBJ2-2 and V is TRBV5-1, with TRBD2 matching 13 bases. The germline V gene has CDR1 SGHRS and CDR2 YFSETQ. CDR3 length: 17 amino acids. V trimming: 0 bases; J trimming: 6 bases; junction bases outside the gene matches: 5. The CDR3 is CASSLELAGGLAGELFF. CDR3 DNA: TGCGCCAGCAGCTTGGAACTAGCGGGAGGGTTGGCCGGGGAGCTGTTTTTT. Looking up the rest from reference TRBV5-1 and TRBJ2-2 gives the full variable domain: KAGVTQTPRYLIKTRGQQVTLSCSPISGHRSVSWYQQTPGQGLQFLFEYFSETQRNKGNFPGRFSGRQFSNSRSEMNVSTLELGDSALYLCASSLELAGGLAGELFFGEGSRLTVL.